A single sample is the source of the 10 T cell receptor beta chains below, sequenced in a study of OX40 agonist ivuxolimab in advanced cancers. TCRdb keeps only in-frame clones here, not all; method: immunoSEQ multiplex PCR. The sample records tens of thousands of clones, roughly 92% being singletons. This specimen consisted of CD4+ or CD8+ T cells sorted from blood, obtained in a trial of the OX40 agonist ivuxolimab. Receptors originate from an adult with an advanced solid tumor such as melanoma, head and neck, liver or kidney cancer.

The chain couples TRBV5-1 to TRBJ2-2, with TRBD1 identical over 9 bases. Losses at the gene ends were 3 bases for V and 5 bases for J; bases not matched to a gene: 5. There are 15 residues in the CDR3. The germline CDR1 and CDR2 sequences are SGHRS and YFSETQ. CDR3 sequence reads: CASSYGTGRTGELFF. The CDR3 DNA follows: TGCGCCAGCAGCTATGGGACAGGGAGGACCGGGGAGCTGTTTTTT. The full variable domain, completed using reference TRBV5-1 and TRBJ2-2, is KAGVTQTPRYLIKTRGQQVTLSCSPISGHRSVSWYQQTPGQGLQFLFEYFSETQRNKGNFPGRFSGRQFSNSRSEMNVSTLELGDSALYLCASSYGTGRTGELFFGEGSRLTVL.

This clone was found a few times. This chain links TRBV7-8 with TRBJ2-1, with 12 bases aligning to TRBD2. With 4 bases clipped from V and 8 bases from J, the junction kept 6 bases outside the gene matches. This CDR3 comprises 15 residues. Germline values: CDR1 SGHVS, CDR2 FQNEAQ. CDR3 bases: TGTGCCAGCAGCTCCCTAGCGGGAGGGGGGGATGAGCAGTTCTTC. Encoded protein: CASSSLAGGGDEQFF.

The V gene is TRBV28, the J gene TRBJ2-5, with 7 bases lining up with TRBD1. CDR1 and CDR2 (germline): MDHEN, SYDVKM. Germline trimming cut 4 bases from V and 0 bases from J; bases unmatched to any gene: 5. The CDR3 sequence is 15 residues long. The CDR3 nucleotides are TGTGCCAGCAGTTCCAAACAGGGGTACCAAGAGACCCAGTACTTC. Residues: CASSSKQGYQETQYF.

The table lists this clone with a count of one. The chain carries TRBV4-1 and TRBJ2-7, with 7 bases aligning to TRBD1. J was trimmed by 1 base and V by 6 bases; bases with no gene match: 6. The CDR3 is made up of 14 amino acids. Germline-derived CDR1 and CDR2 are MGHRA and YSYEKL. CDR3 coding DNA: TGCGCCAGCAGTCTTTACAGGGGATCCTACGAGCAGTACTTC. Translated, it gives CASSLYRGSYEQYF.

This clone was seen only once. The chain couples TRBV4-1 to TRBJ2-5; 8 bases align to TRBD1. This CDR3 spans 15 amino acids. CDR1 is MGHRA and CDR2 is YSYEKL in the germline V gene. J was trimmed by 7 bases and V by 3 bases; bases with no gene match: 10. The CDR3 DNA follows: TGCGCCAGCAGCCAGGAACCCGACAGGGGAGGGACCCAGTACTTC. This sequence encodes CASSQEPDRGGTQYF.

This clone was observed once. The chain combines TRBV6-1 with TRBJ2-1; D gene uncertain. The CDR3 totals 12 residues. V dropped 2 bases and J dropped 7 bases, with 6 bases sitting between them. The germline gives CDR1 MNHNS, CDR2 SASEGT. In DNA, the CDR3 is TGTGCCAGCAGTGAAACGGATAATGAGCAGTTCTTC. Its protein is CASSETDNEQFF.

This chain connects TRBV25-1 to TRBJ2-7, with D hard to call. This CDR3 region has 13 residues. Trimming removed 5 bases at V and 3 bases at J, with 11 bases between. CDR1 and CDR2 (germline): MGHDK, SYGVNS. The CDR3 is CASSRSTSYEQYF. CDR3 bases: TGTGCCAGCAGTAGATCGACAAGCTACGAGCAGTACTTC.

V and J are TRBV19 and TRBJ1-2; D remains unclear. The CDR3 sequence is 12 residues long. Looked up from germline, CDR1 is LNHDA and CDR2 is SQIVND (reference sequence). V gave up 3 bases and J gave up 7 bases, with 9 bases separating them. The CDR3 nucleotides read TGTGCCAGTAGTATTGTCGGAGCTGGCTACACCTTC. It specifies CASSIVGAGYTF.

J is TRBJ2-1 and V is TRBV14, with D possibly being TRBD2 (5 bases). The CDR3 totals 15 residues. Trimming left V 3 bases short and J 6 bases short, with 15 bases between. Germline V gives CDR1 SGHDN, CDR2 FVKESK. The CDR3 nucleotides are TGTGCCAGCAGCCAGCACCCAGGACGGGGCAATGAGCAGTTCTTC. Translation gives CASSQHPGRGNEQFF.

The chain employs TRBV7-9 and TRBJ1-1, with D perhaps matching TRBD1 (5 bases). CDR3 length: 13 amino acids. Germline values: CDR1 SEHNR, CDR2 FQNEAQ (reference sequence). The V end was cut by 6 bases, the J end by 3 bases, with 11 bases between. The CDR3 DNA is TGTGCCAGCAGTTCCGACAGTCACACTGAAGCTTTCTTT. Its translation is CASSSDSHTEAFF.